This T cell receptor beta chain appears in the sequencing data of a study of blood T cell repertoires in COVID-19. The overall study: The United States, Italy and Spain provided the acute and convalescent COVID-19 samples. Sample material is recorded as cDNA or gDNA derived from T cells, B-cell-depleted T cells, or PBMCs.

CDR3 length equals 15 residues. V was trimmed by 4 bases and J by 8 bases, leaving 20 bases between them. Germline CDR1 reads LGHNA; CDR2 reads YSLEER. Authors' analysis steps: Reference gene primer amplification yielded estimated nucleated cell counts. Libraries were prepared by immunoSEQ multiplex PCR; TCRdb keeps only in-frame clonotypes and omits some of them. From that table come the V and J calls and clone size; the DNA was used to work out D and trimming. The sample records 150,000 to 200,000 clones, 80% to 90% being singletons. The gene calls are TRBV4-3 and TRBJ1-2; a weak D match, TRBD1 (5 bases). The TCR was taken from a woman aged 70 to 79 with acute or convalescent COVID-19. Sequencing input: peripheral blood. The CDR3 nucleotides are TGCGCCAGCAGCCCCAGTCGTGGGGACTTTGGGGGCTACACCTTC. Translated: CASSPSRGDFGGYTF.